This T cell receptor (beta chain) was obtained from a study of T cell repertoires in cytomegalovirus infection. Background on the study: A matching HLA type, together with CMV infection, was signaled by public TCR beta signatures.

TCRdb called the reads again in MiXCR, with one record for every CDR3 protein. The sample has about 200,000 distinct CDR3 sequences, approximately 9.6% seen once. The CDR3 is made up of 15 amino acids. Germline assignment: CDR1 MDHEN and CDR2 SYDVKM. Losses at the gene ends were 7 bases for V and 7 bases for J; bases not matched to a gene: 12. General study results and limits: Clonotype analysis showed dominance of the ex vivo response by HLA-C-restricted CMV-specific TCR beta clonotypes.

This clonotype was seen at least ten times. Antigen unknown. Source material: PBMCs. The sequence was obtained from a human donor in good health (CMV status not recorded). Some clones in this sample may be carry-over from other donors' samples. V is TRBV28 and J is TRBJ1-5; TRBD1 aligns across 8 bases. The CDR3 DNA follows: TGTGCCAGCAACCTCGGACAGGGCTATCGCCAGCCCCAGCATTTT. Translated: CASNLGQGYRQPQHF.